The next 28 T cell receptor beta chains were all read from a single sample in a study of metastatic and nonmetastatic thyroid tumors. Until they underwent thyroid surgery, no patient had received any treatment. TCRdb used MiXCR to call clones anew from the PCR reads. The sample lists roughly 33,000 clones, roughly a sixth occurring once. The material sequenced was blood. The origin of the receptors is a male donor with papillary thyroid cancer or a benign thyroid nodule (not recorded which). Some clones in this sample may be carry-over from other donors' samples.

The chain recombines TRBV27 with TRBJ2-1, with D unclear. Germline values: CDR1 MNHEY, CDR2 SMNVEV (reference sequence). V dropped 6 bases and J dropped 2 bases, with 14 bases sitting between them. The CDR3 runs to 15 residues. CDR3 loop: CASSPDALPYNEQFF. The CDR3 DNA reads TGTGCCAGCAGCCCGGATGCTCTACCCTACAATGAGCAGTTCTTC.

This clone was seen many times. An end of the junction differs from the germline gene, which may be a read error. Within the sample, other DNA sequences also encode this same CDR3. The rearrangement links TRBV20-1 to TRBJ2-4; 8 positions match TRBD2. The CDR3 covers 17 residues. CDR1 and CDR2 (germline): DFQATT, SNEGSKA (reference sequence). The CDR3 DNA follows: TGCAGTGCTAGCCCTGCGGGGGGCCATCAAACCAAAAACATCCAGTACTTC. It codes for CSASPAGGHQTKNIQYF.

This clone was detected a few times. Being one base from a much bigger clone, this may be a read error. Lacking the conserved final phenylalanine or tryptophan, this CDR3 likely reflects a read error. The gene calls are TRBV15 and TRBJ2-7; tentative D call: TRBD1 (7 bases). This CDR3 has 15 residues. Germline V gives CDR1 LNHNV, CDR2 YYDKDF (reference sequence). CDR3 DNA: TGTGACACCAGCAGAGCGAGACAGGGACTCTACGAGCAGTACTCC. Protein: CDTSRARQGLYEQYS.

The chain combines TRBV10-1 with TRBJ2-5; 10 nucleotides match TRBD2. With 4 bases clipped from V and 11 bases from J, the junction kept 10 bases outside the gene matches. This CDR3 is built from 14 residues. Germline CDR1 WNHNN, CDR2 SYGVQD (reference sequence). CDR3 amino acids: CASSASGRRERQYF. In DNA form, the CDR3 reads TGCGCCAGCAGTGCTAGCGGGAGAAGAGAGAGACAGTACTTC.

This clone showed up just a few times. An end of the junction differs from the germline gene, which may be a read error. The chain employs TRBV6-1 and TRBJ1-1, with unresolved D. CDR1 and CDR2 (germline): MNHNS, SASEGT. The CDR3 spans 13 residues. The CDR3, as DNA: TGTGCCAGCAGCGGAGTGGTGAAAACTGAAGCTTTCTTT. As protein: CASSGVVKTEAFF.

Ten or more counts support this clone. CDR3 sequence: CAIQGRWGYTF. Here the CDR3 DNA reads TGTGCCATACAGGGGCGGTGGGGCTACACCTTC. The J gene is TRBJ1-2, the V gene TRBV28; 7 bases match TRBD1. V dropped 10 bases and J dropped 8; count of bases not matched to a gene: 7. The germline V gene has CDR1 MDHEN and CDR2 SYDVKM. The length of the CDR3 is 11 residues.

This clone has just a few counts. CDR3 loop: CASMKTSIGETQYF. CDR3 DNA: TGTGCCAGCATGAAGACTAGCATCGGAGAGACCCAGTACTTC. The gene calls are TRBV6-1 and TRBJ2-5, with 7 bases identical to TRBD2. CDR1 is MNHNS, CDR2 SASEGT, per germline. V lost 7 bases to trimming and J lost 4 bases; unmatched junction nucleotides: 9. The CDR3 is 14 amino acids.

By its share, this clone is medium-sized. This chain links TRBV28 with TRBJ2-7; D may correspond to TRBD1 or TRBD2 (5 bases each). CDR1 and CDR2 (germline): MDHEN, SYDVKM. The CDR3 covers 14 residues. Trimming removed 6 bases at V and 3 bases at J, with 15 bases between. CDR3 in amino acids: CASSDRGSIYEQYF. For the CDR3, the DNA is TGTGCCAGCAGCGACCGGGGCTCAATCTACGAGCAGTACTTC.

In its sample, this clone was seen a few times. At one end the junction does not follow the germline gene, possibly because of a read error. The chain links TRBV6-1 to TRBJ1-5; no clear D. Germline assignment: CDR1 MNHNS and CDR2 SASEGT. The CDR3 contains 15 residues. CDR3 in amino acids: CASRRGVGINQPHHF. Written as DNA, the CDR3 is TGTGCCAGCAGGCGGGGAGTTGGTATCAATCAGCCCCATCATTTT.

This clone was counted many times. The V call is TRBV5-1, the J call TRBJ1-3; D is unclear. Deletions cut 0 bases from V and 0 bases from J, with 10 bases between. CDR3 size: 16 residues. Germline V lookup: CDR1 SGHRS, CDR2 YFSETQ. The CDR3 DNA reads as TGCGCCAGCAGCTTGGGCGGTTCGAGCTCTGGAAACACCATATATTTT. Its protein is CASSLGGSSSGNTIYF. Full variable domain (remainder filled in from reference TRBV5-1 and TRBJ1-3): KAGVTQTPRYLIKTRGQQVTLSCSPISGHRSVSWYQQTPGQGLQFLFEYFSETQRNKGNFPGRFSGRQFSNSRSEMNVSTLELGDSALYLCASSLGGSSSGNTIYFGEGSWLTVV.

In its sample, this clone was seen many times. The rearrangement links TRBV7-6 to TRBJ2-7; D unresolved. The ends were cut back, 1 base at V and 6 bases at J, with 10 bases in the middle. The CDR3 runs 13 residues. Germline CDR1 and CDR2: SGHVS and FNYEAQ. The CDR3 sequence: CASSLEVGREQYF. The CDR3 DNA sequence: TGTGCCAGCAGCTTAGAGGTCGGACGCGAGCAGTACTTC. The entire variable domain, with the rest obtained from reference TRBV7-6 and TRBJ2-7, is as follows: GAGVSQSPRYKVTKRGQDVALRCDPISGHVSLYWYRQALGQGPEFLTYFNYEAQQDKSGLPNDRFSAERPEGSISTLTIQRTEQRDSAMYRCASSLEVGREQYFGPGTRLTVT.

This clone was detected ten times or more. The CDR3 protein is CASSLGSGRSYGYTF. Here the CDR3 DNA reads TGTGCCAGCAGCTTGGGGTCGGGACGGTCCTATGGCTACACCTTC. V and J are TRBV5-6 and TRBJ1-2, with TRBD1 as a possible D gene (5 bases). Trimming pared 0 bases from V and 4 bases from J, leaving 13 bases between. The CDR3 runs 15 residues. CDR1 and CDR2 (germline): SGHDT, YYEEEE.

The CDR3 DNA follows: TGTGCCAGCAGCGCCCATACCGGGGCCAACGTCCTGACTTTC. It yields the protein CASSAHTGANVLTF. This chain connects TRBV9 to TRBJ2-6; no firm D call. The CDR3 runs to 14 residues. Trimming cost V 3 bases and J 4 bases, with 8 bases left between them. Germline CDR1 is SGDLS and CDR2 is YYNGEE. Using reference TRBV9 and TRBJ2-6 for the parts outside the CDR3, the full variable domain is DSGVTQTPKHLITATGQRVTLRCSPRSGDLSVYWYQQSLDQGLQFLIQYYNGEERAKGNILERFSAQQFPDLHSELNLSSLELGDSALYFCASSAHTGANVLTFGAGSRLTVL.

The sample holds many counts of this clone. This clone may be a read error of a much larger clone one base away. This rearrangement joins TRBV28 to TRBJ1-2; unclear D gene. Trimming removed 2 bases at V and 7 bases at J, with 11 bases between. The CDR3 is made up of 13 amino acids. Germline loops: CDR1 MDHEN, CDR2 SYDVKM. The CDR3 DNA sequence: TGTGCCAGCAGTTTAAAAGGGCCCTGTGGCTACACCTTC. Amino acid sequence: CASSLKGPCGYTF.

In DNA, the CDR3 is TGTGCCACCACCCAGTTTTGGGCCAACGTCCTGACTTTC. Translating gives CATTQFWANVLTF. The chain has TRBV28 and TRBJ2-6; D ambiguous. CDR1 and CDR2 from the germline V gene are MDHEN and SYDVKM. Trimming removed 10 bases at V and 5 bases at J, with 12 bases between. There are 13 residues in the CDR3.

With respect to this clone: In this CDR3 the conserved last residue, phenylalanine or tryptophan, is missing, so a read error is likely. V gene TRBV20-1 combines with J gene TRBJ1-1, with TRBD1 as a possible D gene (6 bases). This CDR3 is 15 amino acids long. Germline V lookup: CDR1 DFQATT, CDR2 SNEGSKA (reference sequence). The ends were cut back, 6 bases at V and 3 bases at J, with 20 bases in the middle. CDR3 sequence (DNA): TGCAGTGCATATAGAGAGGGGGGTGCCTACACTGAAGCTTTCCTT. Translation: CSAYREGGAYTEAFL.

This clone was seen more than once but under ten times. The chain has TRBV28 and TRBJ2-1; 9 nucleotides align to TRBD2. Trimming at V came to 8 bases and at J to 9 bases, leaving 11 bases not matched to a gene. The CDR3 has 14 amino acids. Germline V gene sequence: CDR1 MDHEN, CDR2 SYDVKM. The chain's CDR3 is CASSLLGGRGEQFF. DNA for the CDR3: TGTGCCAGCTCTCTGTTAGGCGGGAGGGGTGAGCAGTTCTTC.

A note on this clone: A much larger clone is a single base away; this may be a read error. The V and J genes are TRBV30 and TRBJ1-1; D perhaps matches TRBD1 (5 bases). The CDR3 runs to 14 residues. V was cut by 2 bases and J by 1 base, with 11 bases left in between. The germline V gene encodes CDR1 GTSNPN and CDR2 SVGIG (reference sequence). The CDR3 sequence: CAWSSGGANTEAFF. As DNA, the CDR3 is TGTGCCTGGAGTTCTGGGGGAGCGAACACTGAAGCTTTCTTT.

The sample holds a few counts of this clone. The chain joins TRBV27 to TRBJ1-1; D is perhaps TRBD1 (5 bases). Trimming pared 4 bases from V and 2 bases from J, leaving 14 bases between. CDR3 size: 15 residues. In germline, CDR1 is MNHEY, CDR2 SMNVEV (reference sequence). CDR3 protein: CASSSLGAGNTEAFF. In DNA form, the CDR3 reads TGTGCCAGCAGTTCGTTAGGGGCGGGTAACACTGAAGCTTTCTTT.

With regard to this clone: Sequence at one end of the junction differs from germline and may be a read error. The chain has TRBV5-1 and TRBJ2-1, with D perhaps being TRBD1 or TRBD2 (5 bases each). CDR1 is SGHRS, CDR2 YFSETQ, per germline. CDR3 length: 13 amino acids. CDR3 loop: CTSSSGTWNEQFF. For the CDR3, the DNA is TGCACCAGCAGCTCGGGGACGTGGAATGAGCAGTTCTTC.

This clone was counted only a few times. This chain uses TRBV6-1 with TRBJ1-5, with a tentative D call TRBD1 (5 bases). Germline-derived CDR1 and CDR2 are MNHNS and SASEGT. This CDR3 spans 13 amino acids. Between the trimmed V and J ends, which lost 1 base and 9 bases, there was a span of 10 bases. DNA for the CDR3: TGTGCCAGCAGTGAAGAGGGGTTACGGCCCCAGCATTTT. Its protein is CASSEEGLRPQHF.

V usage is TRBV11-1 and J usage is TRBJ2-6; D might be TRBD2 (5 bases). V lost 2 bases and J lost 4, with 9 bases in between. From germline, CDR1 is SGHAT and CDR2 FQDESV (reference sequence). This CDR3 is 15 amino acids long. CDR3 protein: CASSLRASGANVLTF. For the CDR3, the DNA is TGTGCCAGCAGCTTAAGGGCTAGCGGGGCCAACGTCCTGACTTTC.

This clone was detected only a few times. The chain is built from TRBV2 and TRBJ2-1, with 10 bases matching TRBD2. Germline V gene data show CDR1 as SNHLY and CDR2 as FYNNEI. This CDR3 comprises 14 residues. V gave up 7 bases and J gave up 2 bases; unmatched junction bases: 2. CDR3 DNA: TGTGCCAGCAAGCGGGAGGGCCCCTACAATGAGCAGTTCTTC. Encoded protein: CASKREGPYNEQFF.

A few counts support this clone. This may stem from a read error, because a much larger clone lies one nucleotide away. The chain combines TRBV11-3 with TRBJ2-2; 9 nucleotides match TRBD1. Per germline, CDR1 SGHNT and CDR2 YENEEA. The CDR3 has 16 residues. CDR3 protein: CASIPGTGNGPGDLFF. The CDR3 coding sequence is TGTGCCAGCATCCCGGGGACAGGGAATGGTCCGGGGGATCTGTTTTTT.

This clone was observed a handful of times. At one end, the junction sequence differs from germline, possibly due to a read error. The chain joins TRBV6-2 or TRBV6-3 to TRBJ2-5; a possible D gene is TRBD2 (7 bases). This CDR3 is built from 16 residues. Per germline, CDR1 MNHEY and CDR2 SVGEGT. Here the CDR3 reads CASIYSGGPPRETQYF. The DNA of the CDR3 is TGTGCCAGCATTTACTCGGGGGGCCCGCCCAGGGAGACCCAGTACTTC.

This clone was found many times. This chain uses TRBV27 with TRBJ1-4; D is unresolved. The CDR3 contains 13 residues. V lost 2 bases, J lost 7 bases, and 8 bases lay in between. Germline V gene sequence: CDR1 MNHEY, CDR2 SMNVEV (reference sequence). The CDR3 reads CASSLREGEKLFF. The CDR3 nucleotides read TGTGCCAGCAGTTTAAGAGAGGGTGAAAAACTGTTTTTT.

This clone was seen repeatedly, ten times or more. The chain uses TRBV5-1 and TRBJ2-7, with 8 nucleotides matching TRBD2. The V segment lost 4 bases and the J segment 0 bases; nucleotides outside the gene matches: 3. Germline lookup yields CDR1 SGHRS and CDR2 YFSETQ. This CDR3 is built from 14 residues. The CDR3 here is CASSVSGTSYEQYF. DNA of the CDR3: TGCGCCAGCAGCGTTAGCGGGACCTCCTACGAGCAGTACTTC.

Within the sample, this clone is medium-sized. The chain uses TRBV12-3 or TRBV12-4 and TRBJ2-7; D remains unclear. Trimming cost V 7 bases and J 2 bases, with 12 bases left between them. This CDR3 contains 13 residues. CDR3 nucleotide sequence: TGTGCCAGCACCCCGTGGGGAACCTACGAGCAGTACTTC. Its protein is CASTPWGTYEQYF.